A selection of T cell receptor beta chains follows, all from one sample in a study of blood T cell repertoires in COVID-19. Measured with immunoSEQ multiplex PCR; TCRdb has only the in-frame clones, and not every one. The sample has 80,000 to 100,000 clones; around 67% are singletons. Input material: peripheral blood. Receptors were obtained from a man between 65 and 79 years old with COVID-19, enrolled during active disease. CDR3s include the opening cysteine and the closing phenylalanine or tryptophan. A D gene is named only where the DNA matches it firmly. A row's size may be missing; if present it is once, few, many or a size class.

size	D	V	J	CDR3	DNA
many	TRBD2	TRBV6-5	TRBJ2-7	CASSYSIAGALYEQYF	TGTGCCAGCAGTTACTCTATAGCGGGAGCGCTCTACGAGCAGTACTTC
few	TRBD1	TRBV28	TRBJ2-7	CASRSGQSTYEQYF	TGTGCCAGCAGGTCGGGACAGTCGACCTACGAGCAGTACTTC
-	TRBD1	TRBV11-2	TRBJ1-6	CASSLDWGQGNSPLHF	TGTGCCAGCAGCTTAGATTGGGGACAGGGGAATTCACCCCTCCACTTT
-	TRBD1	TRBV19	TRBJ2-7	CASSSPGQGSYEQYF	TGTGCCAGTAGTTCACCGGGACAGGGCTCCTACGAGCAGTACTTC
-	TRBD1	TRBV28	TRBJ2-3	CASSPEGQYTDTQYF	TGTGCCAGCAGTCCCGAGGGACAGTACACAGATACGCAGTATTTT
-	TRBD1	TRBV5-4	TRBJ1-2	CASSAQGAVYTF	TGTGCCAGCAGCGCGCAGGGGGCGGTCTACACCTTC
-	-	TRBV10-3	TRBJ2-7	CATSTTAREQYF	TGTGCCACCTCGACTACAGCGCGTGAGCAGTACTTC
few	TRBD2	TRBV6-1	TRBJ2-7	CASSEGLTSGRSTYEQYF	TGTGCCAGCAGTGAAGGCCTGACTAGCGGGAGGTCGACCTACGAGCAGTACTTC
once	-	TRBV28	TRBJ2-3	CASSLLSSPSTDTQYF	TGTGCCAGCAGCCTACTGTCTAGCCCTAGCACAGATACGCAGTATTTT
-	-	TRBV4-2	TRBJ1-1	CASSQDRRGAFF	TGTGCCAGCAGCCAAGATCGGCGGGGTGCTTTCTTT
few	-	TRBV27	TRBJ2-7	CASSLFSGIAGEQYF	TGTGCCAGCAGTTTATTCTCGGGGATTGCGGGCGAGCAGTACTTC
few	TRBD1	TRBV7-6	TRBJ2-3	CASSYTGTGTGDTQYF	TGTGCCAGCAGCTATACCGGGACAGGGACAGGAGATACGCAGTATTTT
-	TRBD1	TRBV2	TRBJ1-5	CASSDGPKNAGTGARYSNQPQHF	TGTGCCAGCAGTGATGGCCCTAAAAACGCCGGGACAGGGGCGAGATATAGCAATCAGCCCCAGCATTTT
-	TRBD2	TRBV7-2	TRBJ2-5	CASSSGTSGGGETQYF	TGTGCCAGCAGCTCCGGGACTAGCGGAGGGGGAGAGACCCAGTACTTC
-	-	TRBV28	TRBJ2-7	CASSPQGLTREQYF	TGTGCCAGCAGTCCTCAGGGCCTCACGCGGGAGCAGTACTTC
once	TRBD1	TRBV7-2	TRBJ1-1	CASSLENRGLTEAFF	TGTGCCAGCAGCTTAGAGAACAGGGGGCTCACTGAAGCTTTCTTT
-	TRBD1	TRBV5-4	TRBJ2-5	CASSLEPGRGHLETQYF	TGTGCCAGCAGCTTGGAGCCGGGCAGGGGGCATTTAGAGACCCAGTACTTC
-	-	TRBV30	TRBJ2-1	CAFSVNEQFF	TGTGCCTTTAGCGTCAATGAGCAGTTCTTC
-	TRBD2	TRBV5-1	TRBJ2-7	CASMVAGGPYEQYF	TGCGCCAGCATGGTAGCGGGAGGGCCTTACGAGCAGTACTTC
-	TRBD2	TRBV6-2/TRBV6-3	TRBJ2-7	CASSYSSGGPYEQYF	TGTGCCAGCAGTTACTCCAGCGGGGGTCCGTACGAGCAGTACTTC
-	-	TRBV7-3	TRBJ1-1	CASSLLLGAAFF	TGTGCCAGCAGCTTACTCTTGGGGGCAGCTTTCTTT
-	TRBD1	TRBV19	TRBJ1-1	CASTSDRGLRWTEAFF	TGTGCCAGTACCTCGGACAGGGGGCTTCGGTGGACTGAAGCTTTCTTT
-	-	TRBV30	TRBJ1-3	CAWRMTGWGGNTIYF	TGTGCCTGGAGGATGACAGGTTGGGGCGGAAACACCATATATTTT
-	TRBD1	TRBV13	TRBJ2-7	CASSRDRGLAGRYEQYF	TGTGCCAGCAGCCGGGACAGGGGGCTAGCGGGGCGTTACGAGCAGTACTTC
-	TRBD2	TRBV7-2	TRBJ2-3	CASSLGLAGNTDTQYF	TGTGCCAGCAGCTTAGGACTAGCGGGAAATACAGATACGCAGTATTTT
-	TRBD1	TRBV9	TRBJ1-6	CASSPGGNSPLHF	TGTGCCAGCTCCCCAGGGGGAAATTCACCCCTCCACTTT
-	TRBD1	TRBV11-3	TRBJ2-5	CASSLRQGETQYF	TGTGCCAGCAGCTTAAGACAGGGAGAGACCCAGTACTTC
-	TRBD1	TRBV7-2	TRBJ1-1	CASSFGQGGGEAFF	TGTGCCAGCAGCTTCGGACAGGGAGGAGGTGAAGCTTTCTTT
-	TRBD2	TRBV29-1	TRBJ2-7	CSATPSGRASEQYF	TGCAGCGCCACGCCTAGCGGGAGGGCCTCCGAGCAGTACTTC
large	-	TRBV7-9	TRBJ2-5	CASSLGLVAETQYF	TGTGCCAGCAGCTTAGGACTAGTTGCCGAGACCCAGTACTTC
-	TRBD1	TRBV25-1	TRBJ1-4	CASSEHRGTANEKLFF	TGTGCCAGCAGTGAACACCGGGGGACAGCTAATGAAAAACTGTTTTTT
-	TRBD1	TRBV9	TRBJ1-6	CASSGQGAAHSPLHF	TGTGCCAGCAGCGGACAGGGGGCCGCTCATTCACCCCTCCACTTT
few	-	TRBV4-2	TRBJ1-5	CASSQDNSNQPQHF	TGTGCCAGCAGCCAAGACAATAGCAATCAGCCCCAGCATTTT
-	-	TRBV14	TRBJ1-3	CASSPSGSGNTIYF	TGTGCCAGCAGCCCATCCGGGTCTGGAAACACCATATATTTT
-	TRBD2	TRBV7-8	TRBJ2-7	CASSSREGLSYEQYF	TGTGCCAGCAGCTCGCGGGAGGGCTTATCCTACGAGCAGTACTTC
-	-	TRBV6-4	TRBJ2-2	CASSPEGVGSTGELFF	TGTGCCAGCAGCCCCGAGGGGGTTGGTAGCACCGGGGAGCTGTTTTTT
-	-	TRBV5-1	TRBJ2-2	CASSLRQDFTGELFF	TGCGCCAGCAGCTTGCGACAGGACTTCACCGGGGAGCTGTTTTTT
-	-	TRBV5-1	TRBJ2-2	CASSLGDGELFF	TGCGCCAGCAGCTTGGGCGACGGGGAGCTGTTTTTT
-	TRBD2	TRBV3-1/TRBV3-2	TRBJ2-1	CASSRGLAGNETLF	TGTGCCAGCAGCCGGGGACTAGCGGGTAACGAAACACTCTTC
-	TRBD1	TRBV2	TRBJ1-5	CASGDRGQPQHF	TGTGCCAGCGGGGACAGGGGCCAGCCCCAGCATTTT
-	-	TRBV11-2	TRBJ2-2	CASSVYRTGELFF	TGTGCCAGCAGTGTGTACCGGACCGGGGAGCTGTTTTTT
few	TRBD1	TRBV4-2	TRBJ1-5	CASSQRQGGKPQHF	TGTGCCAGCAGCCAGCGACAGGGTGGGAAGCCCCAGCATTTT
-	-	TRBV5-4	TRBJ2-7	CASSLYEQYF	TGTGCCAGCAGCCTCTACGAGCAGTACTTC
-	TRBD2	TRBV6-5	TRBJ2-5	CASSYGGGTGGETQYF	TGTGCCAGCAGTTACGGCGGCGGGACGGGGGGAGAGACCCAGTACTTC
-	TRBD1	TRBV14	TRBJ2-7	CASRRNLRDRRYF	TGTGCCAGCAGGCGTAATCTCCGGGACAGAAGATACTTC
-	-	TRBV15	TRBJ1-4	CATSRDRLTTNEKLFF	TGTGCCACCAGCAGAGACAGGTTGACAACTAATGAAAAACTGTTTTTT
-	TRBD1	TRBV28	TRBJ1-2	CASQTGGAYYGYTF	TGTGCCAGCCAAACAGGGGGCGCTTACTATGGCTACACCTTC
few	TRBD2	TRBV7-8	TRBJ2-7	CASSLGSGLALYEQYF	TGTGCCAGCAGCTTAGGGTCGGGACTAGCTCTCTACGAGCAGTACTTC
-	-	TRBV7-9	TRBJ2-5	CASSLNVRGETQYF	TGTGCCAGCAGCTTAAATGTCAGGGGAGAGACCCAGTACTTC
few	TRBD1	TRBV29-1	TRBJ1-4	CSVETGGSANEKLFF	TGCAGCGTTGAAACAGGGGGCTCGGCTAATGAAAAACTGTTTTTT
-	TRBD1	TRBV19	TRBJ1-2	CASSIRQGRARGYTF	TGTGCCAGTAGTATAAGACAGGGAAGGGCTCGTGGCTACACCTTC
-	-	TRBV24-1	TRBJ2-4	CATSDSGRKNIQYF	TGTGCCACCAGTGATTCAGGGCGGAAAAACATTCAGTACTTC
few	-	TRBV7-2	TRBJ2-7	CASSPGIETYEQYF	TGTGCCAGCAGCCCCGGGATTGAAACCTACGAGCAGTACTTC
few	-	TRBV2	TRBJ1-4	CASDESTESATNEKLFF	TGTGCCAGCGACGAGTCGACAGAATCGGCAACTAATGAAAAACTGTTTTTT
-	-	TRBV25-1	TRBJ2-1	CASSESVPGKGDEQFF	TGTGCCAGCAGTGAATCCGTGCCCGGGAAGGGGGATGAGCAGTTCTTC